This TCR beta chain was retrieved from a study of shared clonotypes between healthy human individuals. Overall study findings and caveats: How much donors shared clonotypes was expected to be affected by sequencing depth. Specimens sampled were limited to blood, with tissue repertoires likely differing.

In the authors' workflow: Filtering differed since immunoSEQ provided only junctions, with no quality scores. Sequencing was performed with immunoSEQ multiplex PCR; in TCRdb, only in-frame clones are kept and a portion is missing. The DNA gave D and trimming, while V, J and clone size come from that table. The sample lists about 470,000 clones, roughly three quarters seen once, with roughly 13% in the top ten. Comment on this clone: As yet, its antigen is unknown.

The specimen was PBMCs. This TCR derives from a woman in her thirties or forties in good health. Some clones in this sample may be carry-over from other donors' samples.

CDR3 in amino acids: CATSTNRGTEAFF. The CDR3 nucleotides read TGTGCCACCAGCACTAACAGGGGAACTGAAGCTTTCTTT. The V and J genes are TRBV15 and TRBJ1-1, with 7 bases aligning to TRBD1. This CDR3 contains 13 residues. Germline V gene sequence: CDR1 LNHNV, CDR2 YYDKDF (reference sequence). Germline trimming cut 4 bases from V and 5 bases from J; bases unmatched to any gene: 4.